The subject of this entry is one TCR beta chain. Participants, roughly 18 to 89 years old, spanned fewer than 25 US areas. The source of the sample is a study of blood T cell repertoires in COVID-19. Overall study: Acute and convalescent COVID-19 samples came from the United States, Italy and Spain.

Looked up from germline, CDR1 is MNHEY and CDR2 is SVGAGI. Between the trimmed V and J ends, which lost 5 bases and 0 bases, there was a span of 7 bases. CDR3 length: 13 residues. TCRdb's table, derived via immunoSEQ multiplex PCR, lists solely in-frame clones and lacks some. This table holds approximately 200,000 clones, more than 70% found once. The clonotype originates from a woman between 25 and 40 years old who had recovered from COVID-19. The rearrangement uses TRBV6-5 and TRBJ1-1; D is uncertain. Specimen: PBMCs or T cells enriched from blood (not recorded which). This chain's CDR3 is CASSKYLNTEAFF. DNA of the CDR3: TGTGCCAGCAGTAAATACTTGAACACTGAAGCTTTCTTT.